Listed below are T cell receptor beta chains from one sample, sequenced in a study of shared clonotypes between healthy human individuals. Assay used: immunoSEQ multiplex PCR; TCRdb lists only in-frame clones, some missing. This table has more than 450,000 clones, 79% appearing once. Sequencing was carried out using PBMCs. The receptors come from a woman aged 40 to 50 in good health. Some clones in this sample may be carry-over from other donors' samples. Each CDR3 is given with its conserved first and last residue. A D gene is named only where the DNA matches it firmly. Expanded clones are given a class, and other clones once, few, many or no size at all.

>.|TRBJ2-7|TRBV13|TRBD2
TGTGCCAGCAGCTCCAAAGGACTAGCGGGTACTATCTCCTACGAGCAGTACTTC
CASSSKGLAGTISYEQYF
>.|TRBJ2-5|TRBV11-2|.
TGTGCCAGCAGCTCCGGACACCAAGAGACCCAGTACTTC
CASSSGHQETQYF
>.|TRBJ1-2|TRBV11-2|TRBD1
TGTGCCAGCAGACCCGTCGGGACAGACTATGGCTACACCTTC
CASRPVGTDYGYTF
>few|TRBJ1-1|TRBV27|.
TGTGCCAGCAGTTCCCTGACTGTGAACACTGAAGCTTTCTTT
CASSSLTVNTEAFF
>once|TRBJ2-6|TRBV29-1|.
TGCAGCGTTAGGGATACTGGGGCCAACGTCCTGACTTTC
CSVRDTGANVLTF
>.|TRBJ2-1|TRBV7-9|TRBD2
TGTGCCAGCAGCTTAGCTCGGGCTAGCGGGTTGGCCTACAATGAGCAGTTCTTC
CASSLARASGLAYNEQFF
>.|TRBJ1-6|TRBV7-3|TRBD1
TGTGCCAGCAGCTTAAAGGGCTTCGGGGACAGGGGTGGTAATTCACCCCTCCACTTT
CASSLKGFGDRGGNSPLHF
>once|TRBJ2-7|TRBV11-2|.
TGTGCCAGCAGCTTAGAGGGACTCCCAGAGTCAGAGCAGTACTTC
CASSLEGLPESEQYF
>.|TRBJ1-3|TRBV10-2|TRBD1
TGCGCCAGCAGTGAGTCGACAGGGACTGGAAACACCATATATTTT
CASSESTGTGNTIYF
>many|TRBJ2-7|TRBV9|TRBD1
TGTGCCAGCAGCGAAACGACAGGGGGCTTCAACGAGCAGTACTTC
CASSETTGGFNEQYF
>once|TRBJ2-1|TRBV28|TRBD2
TGTGCCAGCAGTTTAAAGGAGCGACTAGCGGGCTTCTCCTACAATGAGCAGTTCTTC
CASSLKERLAGFSYNEQFF
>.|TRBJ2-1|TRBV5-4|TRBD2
TGTGCCACCAAGCGGGATCAATACAATGAGCAGTTCTTC
CATKRDQYNEQFF
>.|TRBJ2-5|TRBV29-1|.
TGCAGCGTTGAAAAGGGGAACCAAGAGACCCAGTACTTC
CSVEKGNQETQYF
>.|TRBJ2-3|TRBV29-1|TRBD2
TGCAGCGTTGCGCTAGCGGGAGTAAGTGGTACGCAGTATTTT
CSVALAGVSGTQYF
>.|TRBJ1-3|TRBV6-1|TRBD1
TGTGCCATCAGTGAGTCGACAGGGGGGGTCGTGGACACCATATATTTT
CAISESTGGVVDTIYF
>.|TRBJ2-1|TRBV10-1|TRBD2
TGCGCCACCTCAGACCCGGGACTAGCGCCCGGAAATGAGCAGTTCTTC
CATSDPGLAPGNEQFF
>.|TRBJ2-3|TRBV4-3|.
TGCGCCAGCAGTCCGAGGGGGGCCACAGATACGCAGTATTTT
CASSPRGATDTQYF
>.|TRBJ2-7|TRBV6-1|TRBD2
TGTGCCAGCGGATTTGGACTAGCGGGGATCTACGAGCAGTACTTC
CASGFGLAGIYEQYF
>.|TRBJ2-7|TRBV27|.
TGTGCCACCAATGGCGAGCAGTACTTC
CATNGEQYF
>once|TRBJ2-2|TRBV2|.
TGTGCCAGCAGTGAGGTTTTGGGGATCGGGGAGCTGTTTTTT
CASSEVLGIGELFF
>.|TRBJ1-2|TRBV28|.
TGTGCCAGCAGTTTAGTTGCACAGGACTACACCTTC
CASSLVAQDYTF
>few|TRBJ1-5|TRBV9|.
TGTGCCAGCAGCGTAGATTGGGGCTCCGGTCAGCCCCAGCATTTT
CASSVDWGSGQPQHF
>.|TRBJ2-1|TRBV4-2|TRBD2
TGTGCCAGCAGCCAAGATGGGCCAGCGGGAGGTGACCGTGAGCAGTTCTTC
CASSQDGPAGGDREQFF
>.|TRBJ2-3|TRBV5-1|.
TGCGCCAGCAGCTTACTCGCGGGCACTAGCACAGATACGCAGTATTTT
CASSLLAGTSTDTQYF
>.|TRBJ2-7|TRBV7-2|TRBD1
TGTGCCAGCAGCTGGGACAGGGATTACGAGCAGTACTTC
CASSWDRDYEQYF
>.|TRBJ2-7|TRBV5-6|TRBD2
TGTGCCAGCAGCTTAGGACTAGCGGGGGCCCGGAGCTCCTACGAGCAGTACTTC
CASSLGLAGARSSYEQYF
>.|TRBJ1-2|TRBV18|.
TGTGCCAGCTCACCATTGGACAGCGGGTATGGCTACACCTTC
CASSPLDSGYGYTF
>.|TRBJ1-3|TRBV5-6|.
TGTGCCAGCAGCTTGTTCGGGGTTTCTGGAAACACCATATATTTT
CASSLFGVSGNTIYF
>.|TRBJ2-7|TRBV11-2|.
TGTGCCAGCTCCCGGGGGGAGCAGTACTTC
CASSRGEQYF
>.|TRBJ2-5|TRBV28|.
TGTGCCAGCAGTCCCTCGGACTACAAAGAGACCCAGTACTTC
CASSPSDYKETQYF
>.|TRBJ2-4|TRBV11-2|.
TGTGCCAGCAGCTTTGGGGCAGGAAGCATTCAGTACTTC
CASSFGAGSIQYF
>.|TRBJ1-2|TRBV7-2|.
TGTGCCAGCAGCTTTTCGGGACTTGCTAACTATGGCTACACCTTC
CASSFSGLANYGYTF